The 13 T cell receptor beta chains in this list originate from one sample, sequenced in a study of tumor-infiltrating lymphocytes in primary liver carcinoma. It was unsorted whole blood that yielded blood RNA, and germline DNA was also extracted. Constant-region priming of about 0.5 ug total RNA yielded TCR beta cDNA. Investigators got TCR beta libraries out of three nested multiplex PCR rounds, done with slightly modified ARM-PCR. TRBV1-TRBV30 forward primers and a C-beta reverse primer were used in the first two PCR rounds, which each ran for approximately 10 cycles. In TCRdb, the multiplex PCR reads were re-called with MiXCR into one record per CDR3 protein. The data hold about 180,000 distinct CDR3 sequences, with 50% to 75% observed a single time. Sequenced: peripheral blood. These receptors came from a man in his forties with primary liver carcinoma and hepatitis B virus infection.

The chain employs TRBV11-2 and TRBJ2-1; 7 nucleotides match TRBD2. With V trimmed by 0 bases and J by 8 bases, 7 bases remained unmatched. The V gene's germline CDR1 is SGHAT and CDR2 FQNNGV. The CDR3 has 15 amino acids. The CDR3 bases are TGTGCCAGCAGCTTAGACGGCGGGAGTCACGATGAGCAGTTCTTC. Amino acids: CASSLDGGSHDEQFF.

Concerning this clonotype: This may come from a read error, since a much larger clone is one base off. The chain uses TRBV11-3 and TRBJ2-1, with 11 bases aligning to TRBD2. The CDR3 length is 16 residues. The germline gives CDR1 SGHNT, CDR2 YENEEA. The CDR3 protein is CTSSFRTSGPYNEQFF. The CDR3, as DNA: TGTACCAGCAGCTTTCGGACTAGCGGGCCGTACAATGAGCAGTTCTTC. Full variable domain (remainder filled in from reference TRBV11-3 and TRBJ2-1): EAGVVQSPRYKIIEKKQPVAFWCNPISGHNTLYWYLQNLGQGPELLIRYENEEAVDDSQLPKDRFSAERLKGVDSTLKIQPAELGDSAVYLCTSSFRTSGPYNEQFFGPGTRLTVL.

This clonotype was seen many times. The CDR3 bases are TGCAGCGTACTCGGGACGGTCTCCTACGAGCAGTACTTC. Protein product: CSVLGTVSYEQYF. The chain has TRBV29-1 and TRBJ2-7; the D gene could be TRBD1 or TRBD2 (5 bases each). Germline lookup yields CDR1 SQVTM and CDR2 ANQGSEA. The V end lost 6 bases, the J end lost 0 bases, and 12 bases lay between the germline ends. This CDR3 is built from 13 residues.

This clonotype was found a few times. The chain recombines TRBV7-9 with TRBJ2-3, with 7 bases lining up with TRBD1. CDR3 length equals 16 residues. Germline V gives CDR1 SEHNR, CDR2 FQNEAQ (reference sequence). V was pared by 5 bases and J by 2 bases, with 10 bases of the junction left unmatched. The CDR3 spells CASSPRGQVFTDTQYF. For the CDR3, the DNA is TGTGCCAGCAGCCCTCGAGGACAGGTTTTCACAGATACGCAGTATTTT.

The chain carries TRBV6-6 and TRBJ2-2, with 8 nucleotides matching TRBD2. This CDR3 has 12 amino acids. V lost 9 bases to trimming and J lost 6 bases; unmatched junction nucleotides: 3. Germline V gene data show CDR1 as MNHNY and CDR2 as SVGAGI (reference sequence). CDR3 in amino acids: CASAGGAGELFF. The CDR3 nucleotides read TGTGCCAGTGCGGGGGGCGCCGGGGAGCTGTTTTTT.

The CDR3 nucleotides are TGTGCCAGCAATCAGGGGCTTGAGACCCAGTACTTC. Translated: CASNQGLETQYF. The chain joins TRBV28 to TRBJ2-5; weak D call: TRBD1 (6 bases). The CDR3 runs 12 residues. Trimming took off 7 bases at V and 5 bases at J, with 11 bases between the two ends. Germline V gene lookup returns CDR1 MDHEN and CDR2 SYDVKM.

This clonotype came up once. The rearrangement links TRBV6-5 to TRBJ2-1; 9 bases line up with TRBD1. This CDR3 is 15 amino acids long. V gave up 8 bases and J gave up 10 bases; unmatched junction bases: 15. Germline CDR1 and CDR2: MNHEY and SVGAGI. CDR3 loop: CASCTGGGMDGEQFF. The DNA for the CDR3 is TGTGCCAGCTGTACAGGGGGCGGGATGGATGGGGAGCAGTTCTTC.

The chain joins TRBV11-3 to TRBJ2-1; 12 bases are a match to TRBD2. Unmatched junction bases numbered 2, after V lost 1 base and J lost 13 bases. The CDR3 contains 13 residues. CDR1 and CDR2 from the germline V gene are SGHNT and YENEEA. CDR3 in amino acids: CASSLGLAGVQFF. CDR3 in DNA: TGTGCCAGCAGCTTAGGACTAGCGGGAGTACAGTTCTTC.

In regard to this clonotype: The junction and the germline gene differ at one end; a read error may be behind it. The chain combines TRBV18 with TRBJ2-3; D unclear. The CDR3 covers 14 residues. Germline CDR1 KGHSH, CDR2 LQKENI. The CDR3, as DNA: TGTGCCAGCTCACCACCAGTGGCCACAGACACGCAGTATTTT. Protein product: CASSPPVATDTQYF.

This clonotype was observed many times. CDR3 sequence: CASSGRDGSYEQYF. In DNA, the CDR3 is TGTGCCAGCAGCGGGCGGGACGGATCCTACGAGCAGTACTTC. J is TRBJ2-7 and V is TRBV11-1, with D perhaps TRBD2 (6 bases). CDR3 length: 14 residues. Trimming pared 5 bases from V and 1 base from J, leaving 12 bases between. Per the germline V gene, CDR1 is SGHAT and CDR2 is FQDESV (reference sequence).

The chain is built from TRBV14 and TRBJ2-7; D call uncertain. The germline V and J ends were trimmed by 1 base and 3 bases, with 7 bases remaining between them. This CDR3 is built from 13 residues. Germline CDR1 and CDR2: SGHDN and FVKESK. The CDR3 bases are TGTGCCAGCAGCCAAGTGACGGTCTACGAGCAGTACTTC. This gives the protein CASSQVTVYEQYF.

For this clonotype: Compared with germline, one end of the junction differs, possibly owing to a read error. V and J are TRBV6-5 and TRBJ1-1; 8 nucleotides match TRBD1. The CDR3 consists of 15 residues. Germline lookup yields CDR1 MNHEY and CDR2 SVGAGI. The CDR3 region is CSSSPLKGQASLAFF. The CDR3 DNA reads TGTTCCAGCAGCCCCCTAAAGGGACAGGCGTCCTTGGCTTTCTTT.

The genes are TRBV5-5 and TRBJ2-7; no firm D call. The V gene's germline CDR1 is SGHKS and CDR2 YYEKEE (reference sequence). V lost 4 bases and J 1 base, leaving 12 bases between the germline ends. This CDR3 is built from 14 residues. CDR3 sequence reads: CASSGDVGSYEQYF. CDR3 in DNA: TGTGCCAGCAGCGGGGATGTGGGGTCCTACGAGCAGTACTTC.